The 9 T cell receptor beta chains reported below all come from one sample, sequenced in a study of T-cell reconstitution after alpha-beta-depleted transplantation in children listed by TCRdb under 2016. To prepare the library, PCR was applied. Instrument used: Illumina HiSeq 2500. Molecular barcoding was employed in the preparation of TCR libraries, with unique molecular identifiers being used to normalize TCRbeta repertoire quantification. Using fastp trimming at Q25 and MiXCR clonotype assembly, TCRdb reanalyzed the public sequencing data and kept in-frame beta chains. Rows are combined by CDR3 protein, so each entry shows the most common genes and DNA. This sample comprises 450,000 to 600,000 distinct CDR3 sequences, less than 35% of them detected only once. The ten most abundant clones make up around 2.5% of the sample. The sample was PBMCs from the stem cell graft donor, taken from the stem cell graft. The source of these receptors is a human donor who donated a stem cell graft to a child with aplastic anemia.

This clonotype was counted only a few times. The rearrangement uses TRBV6-1 and TRBJ1-5; 8 bases are shared with TRBD1. This CDR3 has 15 amino acids. The germline CDR1 and CDR2 sequences are MNHNS and SASEGT. Trimming removed 6 bases from V and 0 bases from J; junction bases left unmatched: 4. The CDR3 loop is CASRGQGASNQPQHF. The CDR3 region has the DNA TGTGCCAGCAGGGGGCAGGGGGCTAGCAATCAGCCCCAGCATTTT.

The sample holds many counts of this clonotype. The rearrangement joins TRBV20-1 to TRBJ2-7; D may match TRBD1 or TRBD2 (5 bases each). CDR3 length equals 12 residues. Per the germline V gene, CDR1 is DFQATT and CDR2 is SNEGSKA (reference sequence). Trimming cost V 6 bases and J 2 bases, with 11 bases left between them. The CDR3 DNA reads TGCAGTGCCGCCGGGACCACCTACGAGCAGTACTTC. As protein: CSAAGTTYEQYF.

This clonotype has a handful of counts. J is TRBJ2-3 and V is TRBV29-1; a possible D gene is TRBD1 (6 bases). Trimming stripped 5 bases from V and 1 base from J, with 16 bases between. Germline V gene lookup returns CDR1 SQVTM and CDR2 ANQGSEA. The CDR3 loop spans 15 amino acids. DNA of the CDR3: TGCAGCGTTCAGAACACCCCAGGGGGCACAGATACGCAGTATTTT. Translated, it gives CSVQNTPGGTDTQYF.

This clonotype was detected ten times or more. V is TRBV29-1 and J is TRBJ2-1; no clear D. This CDR3 has 12 residues. The V and J ends lost 2 bases and 6 bases respectively, with 8 bases between them. From germline, CDR1 is SQVTM and CDR2 ANQGSEA. This CDR3 reads CSVEYFSNEQFF. As DNA, the CDR3 is TGCAGCGTTGAATATTTTTCCAATGAGCAGTTCTTC.

The chain combines TRBV5-1 with TRBJ2-7; D tentatively fits TRBD1 or TRBD2 (5 bases each). V was shortened by 0 bases and J by 5 bases, with 12 bases between the two germline ends. The CDR3 length is 14 residues. Germline V gene data show CDR1 as SGHRS and CDR2 as YFSETQ. The CDR3 sequence: CASSLGGDLNEQYF. For the CDR3, the DNA is TGCGCCAGCAGCTTGGGAGGGGATCTGAACGAGCAGTACTTC.

In this sample, this clonotype turned up a few times. The V and J genes are TRBV20-1 and TRBJ1-5; D uncertain. This CDR3 has 16 amino acids. With 0 bases removed from V and 10 bases from J, the gap between germline ends came to 22 bases. CDR1 is DFQATT and CDR2 is SNEGSKA in the germline V gene (reference sequence). The CDR3 DNA sequence: TGCAGTGCTAGAGAGGGCGGAGCGGGGAAAATCAGCCCCCAGCATTTT. This gives the protein CSAREGGAGKISPQHF.

This clonotype was seen more than once but under ten times. The rearrangement joins TRBV12-3 or TRBV12-4 to TRBJ1-1; D not certain. Trimming left V 8 bases short and J 0 bases short, with 7 bases between. This CDR3 contains 12 residues. The CDR3: CASPGLNTEAFF. CDR3 nucleotide sequence: TGTGCCAGCCCCGGGTTGAACACTGAAGCTTTCTTT.

The rearrangement joins TRBV5-1 to TRBJ2-5; no clear D gene. This CDR3 comprises 14 residues. The germline V and J ends were trimmed by 0 bases and 2 bases, with 8 bases remaining between them. Per germline, CDR1 SGHRS and CDR2 YFSETQ. In DNA, the CDR3 is TGCGCCAGCAGCTTGGGACTCCCGCAAGAGACCCAGTACTTC. It encodes CASSLGLPQETQYF.

This clonotype was detected only a few times. Here the CDR3 DNA reads TGCAGTGCTGCCGCAGGGGGCCGGCACAACACCGGGGAGCTGTTTTTT. Protein product: CSAAAGGRHNTGELFF. The J gene is TRBJ2-2, the V gene TRBV20-1; 8 nucleotides match TRBD1. V was pared by 5 bases and J by 2 bases, with 10 bases of the junction left unmatched. The CDR3 length is 16 residues. Germline V gives CDR1 DFQATT, CDR2 SNEGSKA (reference sequence).